Sequencing of this T cell receptor (beta chain) was carried out in a study of cytomegalovirus exposure and HLA in healthy donors. Study-level information: Earlier sequencing of some 170 million T cells yielded fewer than 140 million unique TCR beta sequences. Study-level results: Later on, an analysis found that several of the most significant clusters appeared to be linked to common viral pathogens, which included parvovirus B19. Analysis was carried out at a later point, and it linked a missense DCLRE1C variant to TCR beta V- and J-gene trimming.

The PCR made use of 60 Vbeta and 13 Jbeta primers. Assay used: immunoSEQ multiplex PCR; TCRdb lists only in-frame clones, some missing. This table has some 140,000 clones, more than 70% appearing once. As regards this clone: Its antigen is undetermined.

This CDR3 contains 14 residues. Germline-derived CDR1 and CDR2 are SGHTA and FQGNSA. Trimming left V 8 bases short and J 3 bases short, with 15 bases between. Input material: PBMCs. The sequence was collected from a man aged 35 to 55 in good health and CMV-seronegative. The rearrangement joins TRBV7-2 to TRBJ2-3, with D perhaps matching TRBD2 (6 bases). The CDR3 loop reads CASGTPGGTDTQYF. The CDR3 nucleotides are TGTGCCAGCGGGACTCCTGGGGGAACAGATACGCAGTATTTT.